Below, 22 T cell receptor beta chains from the same sample are listed, as sequenced in a study of molecular identifiers for immune sequencing clone quantification. TCRdb recomputed calls from the PCR reads with MiXCR, one row per CDR3 protein. The sample records approximately 680,000 distinct CDR3 sequences, about 25% being singletons. Sequenced: naive CD8+ T cells from blood, with Jurkat cell RNA spiked in. Subset here: FACS-sorted CD8+CD4-CCR7+CD45RA+ naive T cells. The receptors were gathered from a human donor in good health. Some libraries in this study had Jurkat cell RNA spiked in.

Concerning this clonotype itself: One junction end disagrees with the germline gene, perhaps due to a read error. V gene TRBV30 combines with J gene TRBJ2-2; no definite D call. Per germline, CDR1 GTSNPN and CDR2 SVGIG (reference sequence). The CDR3 totals 12 residues. The CDR3 loop is CAWCVDTGELFF. The CDR3, as DNA: TGTGCCTGGTGTGTTGACACCGGGGAGCTGTTTTTT.

This clonotype has a count of ten or more. V is TRBV7-6 and J is TRBJ2-1; 13 nucleotides line up with TRBD2. The CDR3 is 15 residues long. Germline V gene lookup returns CDR1 SGHVS and CDR2 FNYEAQ. J lost 9 bases, V lost 6 bases, and 8 bases had no gene match. CDR3 DNA sequence: TGTGCCAGCAGATCACTAGCGGGGGGGGAAGGTGAGCAGTTCTTC. It yields the protein CASRSLAGGEGEQFF.

This clonotype was detected only a few times. At one boundary the junction diverges from the germline segment, which might be a read error. The gene calls are TRBV3-1 and TRBJ2-5; 8 bases line up with TRBD2. CDR3 length equals 17 residues. CDR1 is LGHDT and CDR2 is YNNKEL in the germline V gene (reference sequence). This chain's CDR3 is CASSQDFAASGLEAQYF. In DNA, the CDR3 is TGTGCCAGCAGCCAAGATTTCGCGGCTAGCGGGTTAGAGGCCCAGTACTTC.

A remark on this clonotype: A much bigger clone sits one base away, suggesting this may be a read error. The chain couples TRBV4-1 to TRBJ2-7; 9 nucleotides line up with TRBD2. The CDR3 contains 15 residues. Losses at the gene ends were 3 bases for V and 4 bases for J; bases not matched to a gene: 7. Germline lookup yields CDR1 MGHRA and CDR2 YSYEKL. The CDR3 loop is CASSHSRGGAYEQYF. CDR3 nucleotides: TGCGCCAGCAGCCACTCACGCGGGGGGGCGTACGAGCAGTACTTC.

There are a few counts of this clonotype. The chain carries TRBV19 and TRBJ1-5; unclear D gene. CDR1 LNHDA and CDR2 SQIVND come from the germline V gene (reference sequence). V was clipped by 7 bases and J by 8 bases, with 18 bases between them. CDR3 size: 14 residues. The CDR3 DNA is TGTGCCAGTAATCCTCTGAGAGGGCTTAAGCCCCAGCATTTT. As protein: CASNPLRGLKPQHF.

Note on this clonotype: A junction boundary mismatches the germline segment, possibly from a read error. The chain is built from TRBV6-5 and TRBJ1-1, with D hard to call. Germline V CDR1 and CDR2: MNHEY, SVGAGI. The CDR3 loop spans 12 amino acids. CDR3 in DNA: TGTGCCAGCGGTTACTTTGGCACTGAAGCTTTCTTT. Protein: CASGYFGTEAFF.

This clonotype came up a few times. This chain connects TRBV10-3 to TRBJ2-5; D is ambiguous. This CDR3 is built from 13 residues. Trimming took off 4 bases at V and 5 bases at J, with 11 bases between the two ends. Germline-derived CDR1 and CDR2 are ENHRY and SYGVKD. The DNA for the CDR3 is TGTGCCATCAGTGCAGTGGGTACCGAGACCCAGTACTTC. Residues: CAISAVGTETQYF.

This clonotype was counted only a few times. J is TRBJ2-6 and V is TRBV3-1, with D possibly matching TRBD1 (5 bases). Per germline, CDR1 LGHDT and CDR2 YNNKEL (reference sequence). The CDR3 has 16 residues. V lost 5 bases to trimming and J lost 3 bases, with 14 bases between them. CDR3 loop: CASSKKGVHGANVLTF. The CDR3 DNA follows: TGTGCCAGCAGCAAAAAAGGGGTACATGGGGCCAACGTCCTGACTTTC.

This clonotype has ten or more counts. This chain links TRBV4-3 with TRBJ1-1; D gene ambiguous. Germline CDR1 is LGHNA and CDR2 is YSLEER. V lost 4 bases and J 4 bases, leaving 16 bases between the germline ends. The CDR3 sequence is 15 residues long. The CDR3 DNA follows: TGCGCCAGCAGCCCCTACTATTTTACTGCCACTGAAGCTTTCTTT. This gives the protein CASSPYYFTATEAFF.

The sample holds a few counts of this clonotype. This chain joins TRBV4-1 and TRBJ2-1, with D possibly matching TRBD2 (6 bases). CDR3 length: 15 residues. The germline CDR1 and CDR2 sequences are MGHRA and YSYEKL. V lost 0 bases, J lost 3 bases, and 9 bases lay in between. The CDR3 DNA is TGCGCCAGCAGCCAAGATCCGGGAGTCTACAATGAGCAGTTCTTC. The encoded protein is CASSQDPGVYNEQFF.

Ten or more counts support this clonotype. CDR3 bases: TGTGCCAGCAGCTTATCGCAGGGGCAGCTGTCCGAGCAGTACTTC. This encodes CASSLSQGQLSEQYF. J is TRBJ2-7 and V is TRBV7-9, with a possible D match to TRBD1 (6 bases). Germline-derived CDR1 and CDR2 are SEHNR and FQNEAQ (reference sequence). This CDR3 has 15 residues. The germline V and J ends were trimmed by 2 bases and 6 bases, with 17 bases remaining between them.

Many counts were recorded for this clonotype. The rearrangement links TRBV6-5 to TRBJ2-3; D ambiguous. The V end lost 6 bases, the J end lost 4 bases, and 5 bases lay between the germline ends. This CDR3 contains 11 residues. Germline-derived CDR1 and CDR2 are MNHEY and SVGAGI. CDR3 region: CASSTSDTQYF. The CDR3 DNA reads as TGTGCCAGCAGCACGTCAGATACGCAGTATTTT.

A single count supports this clonotype. The chain joins TRBV27 to TRBJ2-4; D may be TRBD1 (6 bases). This CDR3 has 15 amino acids. V was trimmed by 5 bases and J by 10 bases, leaving 21 bases between them. Germline CDR1 MNHEY, CDR2 SMNVEV (reference sequence). In DNA form, the CDR3 reads TGTGCCAGCAGTCTCCGGGACAATCCCGGAAAAATTCAGTACTTC. As protein: CASSLRDNPGKIQYF.

This clonotype has only a few counts. J is TRBJ2-1 and V is TRBV29-1; the D gene could be TRBD1 or TRBD2 (7 bases each). Deletions cut 5 bases from V and 2 bases from J, with 19 bases between. The CDR3 spans 16 residues. CDR1 is SQVTM and CDR2 is ANQGSEA in the germline V gene. CDR3 in DNA: TGCAGCGTTCAGGGGGGGGTAGCCTTCCCCTACAATGAGCAGTTCTTC. Protein: CSVQGGVAFPYNEQFF.

Turning to this clonotype: A junction end diverges from the germline sequence, so it may reflect a read error. This chain connects TRBV28 to TRBJ2-7; TRBD1 might be the D (7 bases). CDR1 is MDHEN and CDR2 is SYDVKM in the germline V gene. This CDR3 contains 15 residues. CDR3 loop: CACSLPGGKLDEQYF. The DNA of the CDR3 is TGTGCCTGCAGTTTACCAGGGGGGAAGCTGGACGAGCAGTACTTC.

The rearrangement joins TRBV4-3 to TRBJ2-5, with 9 nucleotides matching TRBD2. Germline trimming cut 1 base from V and 5 bases from J; bases unmatched to any gene: 11. Germline values: CDR1 LGHNA, CDR2 YSLEER. The CDR3 sequence is 17 residues long. CDR3 protein: CASSQGLAGDLRETQYF. The CDR3 DNA reads TGCGCCAGCAGCCAAGGATTAGCGGGAGACCTCAGGGAGACCCAGTACTTC.

This clonotype was recorded a few times. The chain has TRBV19 and TRBJ2-4; D possibly uses TRBD1 or TRBD2 (5 bases each). Germline CDR1 is LNHDA and CDR2 is SQIVND (reference sequence). The CDR3 runs 14 residues. Trimming stripped 3 bases from V and 6 bases from J, with 12 bases between. The CDR3 protein is CASSIRDGLNIQYF. CDR3 DNA sequence: TGTGCCAGTAGTATTCGGGACGGATTAAACATTCAGTACTTC.

As concerns this clonotype: A much larger clone is a single base away; this may be a read error. V and J are TRBV18 and TRBJ2-3; D might be TRBD1 or TRBD2, each matching 5 bases. The CDR3 covers 15 residues. CDR1 is KGHSH, CDR2 LQKENI, per germline. The chain's CDR3 is CASSPWDGTTDMQYF. The CDR3 DNA reads as TGTGCCAGCTCACCATGGGACGGGACCACAGATATGCAGTATTTT.

This clonotype has just a few counts. J is TRBJ2-1 and V is TRBV4-1, with D unresolved. V was pared by 3 bases and J by 0 bases, with 12 bases between. This CDR3 comprises 16 residues. The V gene's germline CDR1 is MGHRA and CDR2 YSYEKL. This CDR3 reads CASSQQLQSSYNEQFF. The CDR3 coding sequence is TGCGCCAGCAGCCAGCAACTCCAGAGCTCCTACAATGAGCAGTTCTTC.

Remarks on this clonotype: A read error is possible here, since a much larger clone lies one base away. This sequence joins TRBV2 and TRBJ1-4, with 9 bases aligning to TRBD1. CDR1 and CDR2 (germline): SNHLY, FYNNEI. The CDR3 length is 14 residues. Trimming removed 7 bases from V and 6 bases from J; junction bases left unmatched: 6. The CDR3 loop reads CASTPDRGDEKLFF. DNA for the CDR3: TGTGCCAGCACCCCGGACAGGGGAGATGAAAAACTGTTTTTT.

This clonotype was found a few times. The CDR3 DNA is TGTGCCAGCAGCTTTGGGAGCGTAACCGACGAGCAGTACTTC. This sequence encodes CASSFGSVTDEQYF. J is TRBJ2-7 and V is TRBV7-6, with D perhaps TRBD2 (5 bases). The ends were cut back, 3 bases at V and 5 bases at J, with 14 bases in the middle. The CDR3 has 14 amino acids. Germline CDR1 and CDR2: SGHVS and FNYEAQ.

The sample holds a few counts of this clonotype. The V and J genes are TRBV7-9 and TRBJ2-6; perhaps TRBD2 as D (7 bases). The CDR3 consists of 18 residues. CDR1 is SEHNR and CDR2 is FQNEAQ in the germline V gene (reference sequence). V shed 5 bases and J shed 1 base, with 18 bases lying between them. The CDR3 bases are TGTGCCAGCAGCCCTCATAGGGGGGGGTTTTCTGGGGCCAACGTCCTGACTTTC. This translates into CASSPHRGGFSGANVLTF.